This TCR beta chain was retrieved from a study of T cell changes during pregnancy in multiple sclerosis. A single count supports this clone. Trimming took 6 bases from V and 4 from J; bases not matched to a gene: 17. Germline V lookup: CDR1 KGHSH, CDR2 LQKENI. This CDR3 comprises 18 residues. Measured with immunoSEQ multiplex PCR; TCRdb has only the in-frame clones, and not every one. The sample has about 34,000 clones, less than 95% seen once. The sequences come from CD8+ T cells from peripheral blood mononuclear cells, collected before pregnancy. The TCR originated in a female donor with multiple sclerosis, enrolled in a pregnancy study. The gene calls are TRBV18 and TRBJ2-7; 11 bases map to TRBD2. The CDR3 loop reads CASSSRGRLAGQRYEQYF. The CDR3 DNA reads as TGTGCCAGCTCGTCCCGAGGTCGACTAGCGGGGCAAAGGTACGAGCAGTACTTC.